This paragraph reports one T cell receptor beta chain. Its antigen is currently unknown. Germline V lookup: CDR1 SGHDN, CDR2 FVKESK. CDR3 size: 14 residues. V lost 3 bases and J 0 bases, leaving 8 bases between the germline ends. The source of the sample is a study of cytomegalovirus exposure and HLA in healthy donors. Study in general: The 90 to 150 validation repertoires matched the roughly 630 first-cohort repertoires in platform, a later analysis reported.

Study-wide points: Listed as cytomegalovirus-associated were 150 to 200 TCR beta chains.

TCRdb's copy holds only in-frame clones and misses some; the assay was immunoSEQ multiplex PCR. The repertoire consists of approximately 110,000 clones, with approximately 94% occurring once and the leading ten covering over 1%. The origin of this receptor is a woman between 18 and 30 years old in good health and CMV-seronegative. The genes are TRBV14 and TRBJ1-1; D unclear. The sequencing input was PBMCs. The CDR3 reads CASSQRALNTEAFF. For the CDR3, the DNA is TGTGCCAGCAGCCAGAGGGCTCTGAACACTGAAGCTTTCTTT.